These T cell receptor beta chains were read from a single sample in a study of long-term antiretroviral therapy in people with HIV. Here immunoSEQ multiplex PCR was the method, and the copy in TCRdb shows in-frame clones only, minus some. This table holds some 25,000 clones, around 80% found once. The specimen was unsorted PBMCs, collected 1.1 years before starting antiretroviral therapy. These receptors originate from a woman in her twenties or thirties with HIV. CDR3s include the opening cysteine and the closing phenylalanine or tryptophan. Each record gives: clone size, V gene, J gene, CDR3 protein. A row's size may be missing; if present it is once, few, many or a size class.

abundance: NA; v_gene: TRBV7-9; j_gene: TRBJ2-2; CDR3aa: CASSPNGKPNTGELFF
abundance: NA; v_gene: TRBV5-6; j_gene: TRBJ2-2; CDR3aa: CASSLGPQGDANTGELFF
abundance: NA; v_gene: TRBV2; j_gene: TRBJ1-1; CDR3aa: CASSHWTENTEAFF
abundance: NA; v_gene: TRBV5-1; j_gene: TRBJ2-2; CDR3aa: CASSLGLAGGFTGELFF
abundance: NA; v_gene: TRBV10-3; j_gene: TRBJ2-3; CDR3aa: CAISESLLTQYF
abundance: NA; v_gene: TRBV6-5; j_gene: TRBJ1-2; CDR3aa: CASSYLWDRPYGYTF
abundance: NA; v_gene: TRBV18; j_gene: TRBJ1-5; CDR3aa: CASSPSEKNQPQHF
abundance: NA; v_gene: TRBV30; j_gene: TRBJ2-7; CDR3aa: CAWDQGLGSHEQYF
abundance: NA; v_gene: TRBV7-2; j_gene: TRBJ1-5; CDR3aa: CASSQSGTGAHQPQHF
abundance: NA; v_gene: TRBV25-1; j_gene: TRBJ1-1; CDR3aa: CASGDRGTEAFF
abundance: once; v_gene: TRBV6-5; j_gene: TRBJ1-2; CDR3aa: CASRPTGGDNYGYTF
abundance: NA; v_gene: TRBV29-1; j_gene: TRBJ2-1; CDR3aa: CSVERQGRNEQFF
abundance: NA; v_gene: TRBV30; j_gene: TRBJ2-5; CDR3aa: CAWDGTGQETQYF
abundance: NA; v_gene: TRBV9; j_gene: TRBJ2-3; CDR3aa: CASSVGTPGTDTQYF
abundance: NA; v_gene: TRBV27; j_gene: TRBJ1-2; CDR3aa: CASSLKGKDYGYTF
abundance: NA; v_gene: TRBV30; j_gene: TRBJ1-2; CDR3aa: CAWTTALGTVSNYGYTF
abundance: NA; v_gene: TRBV4-1; j_gene: TRBJ2-3; CDR3aa: CASSQRGQGYVTDTQYF
abundance: NA; v_gene: TRBV19; j_gene: TRBJ1-3; CDR3aa: CASSISDRGLTNTIYF
abundance: NA; v_gene: TRBV5-6; j_gene: TRBJ2-2; CDR3aa: CASSFGPGELFF
abundance: NA; v_gene: TRBV7-6; j_gene: TRBJ2-5; CDR3aa: CASSTEYQETQYF
abundance: once; v_gene: TRBV5-1; j_gene: TRBJ1-6; CDR3aa: CASSNGTGLPLHF
abundance: NA; v_gene: TRBV5-8; j_gene: TRBJ1-3; CDR3aa: CASSPPPSSGNTIYF
abundance: NA; v_gene: TRBV5-5; j_gene: TRBJ1-5; CDR3aa: CASSLLTGNQPQHF
abundance: NA; v_gene: TRBV5-1; j_gene: TRBJ2-5; CDR3aa: CASSLEQGGKTQYF